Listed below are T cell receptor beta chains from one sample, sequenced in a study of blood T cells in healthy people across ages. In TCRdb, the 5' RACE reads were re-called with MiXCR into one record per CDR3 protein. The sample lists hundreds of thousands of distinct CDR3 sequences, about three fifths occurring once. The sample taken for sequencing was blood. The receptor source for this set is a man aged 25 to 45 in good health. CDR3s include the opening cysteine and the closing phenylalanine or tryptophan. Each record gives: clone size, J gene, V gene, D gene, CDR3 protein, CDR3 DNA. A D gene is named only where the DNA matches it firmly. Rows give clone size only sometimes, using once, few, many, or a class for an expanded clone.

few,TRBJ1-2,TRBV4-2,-,CASSQEEKNYGYTF,TGTGCCAGCAGCCAAGAGGAGAAGAACTATGGCTACACCTTC
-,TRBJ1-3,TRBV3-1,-,CASKTEGSGNTIYF,TGTGCCAGCAAGACTGAGGGATCTGGAAACACCATATATTTT
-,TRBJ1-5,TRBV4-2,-,CASSQARGRQPQHF,TGTGCCAGCAGCCAAGCAAGGGGACGGCAGCCCCAGCATTTT
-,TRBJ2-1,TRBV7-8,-,CASRAGETNEQFF,TGTGCCAGCAGGGCCGGCGAAACCAATGAGCAGTTCTTC
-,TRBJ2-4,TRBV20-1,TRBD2,CGFVELARNIQYF,TGCGGTTTTGTAGAACTAGCGAGAAACATTCAGTACTTC
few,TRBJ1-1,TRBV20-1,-,CSAGVPKAFF,TGCAGTGCGGGTGTACCAAAAGCTTTCTTT
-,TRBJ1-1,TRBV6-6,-,CASSYSTGIFTEAFF,TGTGCCAGCAGTTACTCAACGGGGATTTTTACTGAAGCTTTCTTT
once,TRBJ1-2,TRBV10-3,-,CAISDEQHYGYTF,TGTGCCATCAGTGACGAACAGCACTATGGCTACACCTTC
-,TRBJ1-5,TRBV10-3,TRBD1,CAISESPGQESQPQHF,TGTGCCATCAGTGAGTCACCGGGACAGGAGTCTCAGCCCCAGCATTTT
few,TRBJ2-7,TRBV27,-,CASSLRASGPYEQYF,TGTGCCAGCAGTTTAAGGGCCTCGGGGCCCTACGAGCAGTACTTC
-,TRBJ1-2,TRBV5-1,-,CASSFREESGYTF,TGCGCCAGCAGCTTTCGAGAGGAATCTGGCTACACCTTC
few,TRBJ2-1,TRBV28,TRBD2,CASSPIAQSGIGYEQFF,TGTGCCAGCAGTCCGATCGCGCAGAGCGGGATCGGCTATGAGCAGTTCTTC
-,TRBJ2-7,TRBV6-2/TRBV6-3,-,CASNASPYEQYF,TGTGCCAGCAACGCAAGCCCCTACGAGCAGTACTTC
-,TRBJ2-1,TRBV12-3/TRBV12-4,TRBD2,CASSLYADFGGLAGDWEQFF,TGTGCCAGCAGTTTATATGCGGACTTCGGGGGACTAGCGGGAGATTGGGAGCAGTTCTTC
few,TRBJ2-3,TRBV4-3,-,CASSQGVATDTQYF,TGCGCCAGCAGCCAAGGGGTCGCGACAGATACGCAGTATTTT
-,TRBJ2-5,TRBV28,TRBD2,CASTLLAGPQETQYF,TGCGCCAGCACTCTACTAGCGGGGCCTCAAGAGACCCAGTACTTC
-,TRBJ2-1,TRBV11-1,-,CASRLTGSGQFF,TGTGCCAGCAGATTAACGGGGTCTGGGCAGTTCTTC
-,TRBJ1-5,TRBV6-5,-,CASSPLGEGDQPQHF,TGTGCCAGCAGCCCATTAGGGGAGGGGGATCAGCCCCAGCATTTT
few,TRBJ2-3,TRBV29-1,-,CSVSEDYTDTQYF,TGCAGCGTTTCTGAAGACTACACAGATACGCAGTATTTT
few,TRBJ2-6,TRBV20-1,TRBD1,CSARQQGASGANVLTF,TGCAGTGCTCGGCAGCAGGGGGCCTCTGGGGCCAACGTCCTGACTTTC
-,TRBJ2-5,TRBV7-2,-,CASSLLGEGLPQYF,TGTGCCAGCAGCTTACTGGGCGAGGGCCTCCCACAGTACTTC
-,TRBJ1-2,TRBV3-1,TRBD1,CASSPRQGGYGYTF,TGTGCCAGCAGCCCCAGACAGGGAGGCTATGGCTACACCTTC
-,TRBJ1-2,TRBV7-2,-,CASSFRQANYGYTF,TGTGCCAGCAGCTTCCGACAGGCAAACTATGGCTACACCTTC
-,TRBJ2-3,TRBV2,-,CASRAIMTRTDAQYF,TGTGCCAGCCGGGCGATCATGACCCGCACAGATGCGCAGTATTTT
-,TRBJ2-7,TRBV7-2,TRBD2,CASSYQAGGGAEQYF,TGTGCCAGCAGCTACCAAGCGGGAGGGGGGGCCGAGCAGTACTTC
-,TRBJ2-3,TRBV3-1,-,CASSQEIRAASTDTQYF,TGTGCCAGCAGCCAAGAAATACGAGCGGCTAGCACAGATACGCAGTATTTT
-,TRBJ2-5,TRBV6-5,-,CASTPTRGGQTQYF,TGTGCCAGCACACCTACCAGGGGGGGTCAGACCCAGTACTTC
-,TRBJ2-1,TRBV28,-,CASSLAGRAVYNEQFF,TGTGCCAGCAGTTTGGCGGGACGAGCTGTATACAATGAGCAGTTCTTC
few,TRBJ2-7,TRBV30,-,CAWNGGFSYEQYF,TGTGCCTGGAACGGCGGCTTCTCCTACGAGCAGTACTTC
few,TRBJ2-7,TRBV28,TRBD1,CASSLGTGTGVLEQYF,TGTGCCAGCAGTTTGGGCACCGGGACAGGGGTTCTCGAGCAGTACTTC
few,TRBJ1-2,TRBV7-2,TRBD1,CASSDVRDRGQGYTF,TGTGCCAGCAGCGACGTCCGGGACAGGGGTCAGGGCTACACCTTC
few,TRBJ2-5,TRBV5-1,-,CASSFSSTETQYF,TGCGCCAGCAGCTTCTCATCAACTGAGACCCAGTACTTC
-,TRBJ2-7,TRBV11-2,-,CASRFRGFSSYEQYF,TGTGCCAGCAGGTTCCGGGGGTTCTCATCCTACGAGCAGTACTTC
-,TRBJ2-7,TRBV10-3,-,CAISSPPRGYEQYF,TGTGCCATCAGTTCACCACCCCGGGGCTACGAGCAGTACTTC
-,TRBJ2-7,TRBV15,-,CATSRDNEGSYEQYF,TGTGCCACCAGCAGAGATAATGAGGGGTCCTACGAGCAGTACTTC
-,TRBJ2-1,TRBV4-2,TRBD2,CASSQESAGEQETQFF,TGTGCCAGCAGCCAAGAGTCAGCGGGAGAACAAGAGACCCAGTTCTTC
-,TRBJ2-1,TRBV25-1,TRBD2,CASSEPSSGGTYNEQFF,TGTGCCAGCAGTGAGCCCTCTAGCGGGGGGACCTACAATGAGCAGTTCTTC
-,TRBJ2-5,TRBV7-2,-,CASSDSGNYQETQYF,TGTGCCAGCAGCGATAGCGGAAACTACCAAGAGACCCAGTACTTC
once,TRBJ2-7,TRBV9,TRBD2,CASSARTGSGRLYEQYF,TGTGCCAGCAGCGCTAGGACGGGTAGCGGGAGATTATACGAGCAGTACTTC
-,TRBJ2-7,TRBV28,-,CASSPGQDPYEQYF,TGTGCCAGCAGCCCCGGGCAGGACCCCTACGAGCAGTACTTC
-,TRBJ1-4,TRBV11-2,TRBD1,CASSTKGQGGEKLFF,TGTGCCAGCAGCACGAAGGGACAGGGGGGTGAAAAACTGTTTTTT
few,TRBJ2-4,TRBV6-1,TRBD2,CASITGLASNIQYF,TGTGCCAGCATTACCGGACTAGCATCGAACATTCAGTACTTC
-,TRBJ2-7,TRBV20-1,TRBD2,CSASGGRAYEQYF,TGCAGTGCTAGTGGTGGGAGGGCCTACGAGCAGTACTTC
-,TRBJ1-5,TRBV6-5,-,CASSTTGSGQPQHF,TGTGCCAGCAGTACTACAGGGTCGGGGCAGCCCCAGCATTTT
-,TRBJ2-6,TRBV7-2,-,CASSSQGLSGANVLTF,TGTGCCAGCAGCTCCCAGGGGCTCTCTGGGGCCAACGTCCTGACTTTC
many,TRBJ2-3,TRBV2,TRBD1,CASRLEDRATDTQYF,TGTGCCAGCAGGTTAGAGGACAGGGCAACAGATACGCAGTATTTT
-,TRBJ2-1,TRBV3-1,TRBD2,CASSQRTSAHNEQFF,TGTGCCAGCAGCCAAAGGACTAGCGCCCACAATGAGCAGTTCTTC
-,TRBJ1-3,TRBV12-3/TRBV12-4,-,CASSPPGGGGNTIYF,TGTGCCAGCAGCCCGCCAGGAGGAGGAGGAAACACCATATATTTT
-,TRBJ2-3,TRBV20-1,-,CSARDDEGRTDTQYF,TGCAGTGCTAGAGACGATGAGGGCCGCACAGATACGCAGTATTTT
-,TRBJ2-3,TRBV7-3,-,CASSLGAGPTYTQYF,TGTGCCAGCAGCTTAGGGGCGGGACCGACATATACGCAGTATTTT